A selection of T cell receptor beta chains follows, all from one sample in a study of T cell changes during pregnancy in multiple sclerosis. The protocol was immunoSEQ multiplex PCR, while the TCRdb copy is restricted to in-frame clones and leaves out a portion. The table includes 40,000 to 45,000 clones, around 92% detected once. Material: CD4+ T cells from peripheral blood mononuclear cells, obtained in the second trimester of pregnancy. The receptors here all came from a female donor in good health, enrolled as a control in a pregnancy study. The CDR3 runs from the conserved cysteine through the conserved F or W. Each record gives: CDR3 protein, CDR3 DNA, J gene, D gene, clone size, V gene. D genes are given only for firm matches. Size tells how often a clone was seen (once, few, many) or the class of an expanded clone, and some rows leave it out.

CDR3: CASSSRTGRRAFF
DNA: TGTGCCAGCAGTTCGCGGACAGGTCGTAGAGCTTTCTTT
J: TRBJ1-1
D: TRBD1
size: few
V: TRBV6-5

CDR3: CASSRRGRDTGELFF
DNA: TGTGCCAGTAGTCGCAGGGGGCGCGACACCGGGGAGCTGTTTTTT
J: TRBJ2-2
D: TRBD1
size: once
V: TRBV19

CDR3: CASKQGANTEAFF
DNA: TGTGCCTCTAAACAGGGGGCGAACACTGAAGCTTTCTTT
J: TRBJ1-1
D: TRBD1
size: once
V: TRBV19

CDR3: CASSLGGGVAEAFF
DNA: TGTGCCAGCAGCTTGGGGGGGGGCGTCGCTGAAGCTTTCTTT
J: TRBJ1-1
D: -
size: -
V: TRBV5-6

CDR3: CAWNPGIATQYF
DNA: TGTGCCTGGAACCCGGGAATCGCTACGCAGTATTTT
J: TRBJ2-3
D: -
size: -
V: TRBV30

CDR3: CASSLVVGLSSRLHYGYTF
DNA: TGTGCCAGCAGCTTAGTAGTTGGACTTAGCTCCCGTCTCCACTATGGCTACACCTTC
J: TRBJ1-2
D: -
size: -
V: TRBV11-2

CDR3: CASSLLPSYQPQHF
DNA: TGTGCCAGCAGTTTGTTACCAAGCTATCAGCCCCAGCATTTT
J: TRBJ1-5
D: -
size: -
V: TRBV28

CDR3: CAGSVDPRYGYTF
DNA: TGTGCCGGCAGCGTAGACCCGAGATATGGCTACACCTTC
J: TRBJ1-2
D: -
size: -
V: TRBV9

CDR3: CASSPRRRAGPTNTEAFF
DNA: TGTGCCAGCTCACCACGGCGCCGGGCAGGGCCAACTAACACTGAAGCTTTCTTT
J: TRBJ1-1
D: -
size: -
V: TRBV18

CDR3: CASSAGNRANLGEQFF
DNA: TGTGCCAGCAGTGCGGGGAACAGGGCTAATTTGGGTGAGCAGTTCTTC
J: TRBJ2-1
D: -
size: -
V: TRBV2

CDR3: CASSLGGSSYEQYF
DNA: TGTGCCAGCAGTCTCGGAGGAAGCTCCTACGAGCAGTACTTC
J: TRBJ2-7
D: -
size: -
V: TRBV28

CDR3: CASSQAYRHGYGYTF
DNA: TGCGCCAGCAGCCAAGCGTACAGGCACGGCTATGGCTACACCTTC
J: TRBJ1-2
D: -
size: -
V: TRBV4-3

CDR3: CASGLVDNEQFF
DNA: TGTGCTAGTGGTCTAGTAGACAATGAGCAGTTCTTC
J: TRBJ2-1
D: -
size: -
V: TRBV12-5

CDR3: CAWSRETVVHINEQFF
DNA: TGTGCCTGGAGTCGGGAGACGGTGGTACATATCAATGAGCAGTTCTTC
J: TRBJ2-1
D: -
size: -
V: TRBV30

CDR3: CASSLGENTEAFF
DNA: TGTGCCAGCTCACTGGGAGAGAACACTGAAGCTTTCTTT
J: TRBJ1-1
D: -
size: -
V: TRBV18

CDR3: CASSPDNSYEQYF
DNA: TGTGCCAGCAGCCCGGACAACTCCTACGAGCAGTACTTC
J: TRBJ2-7
D: -
size: -
V: TRBV11-3

CDR3: CAWRTTGEKVEAFF
DNA: TGTGCCTGGAGAACGACAGGGGAGAAGGTTGAAGCTTTCTTT
J: TRBJ1-1
D: TRBD1
size: -
V: TRBV30

CDR3: CASKLGDRGTNEQFF
DNA: TGTGCCAGCAAGTTGGGGGACAGGGGGACGAATGAGCAGTTCTTC
J: TRBJ2-1
D: TRBD1
size: -
V: TRBV28

CDR3: CATSRVPGRKARGAIDTQYF
DNA: TGTGCCACCAGCAGAGTGCCAGGGCGGAAGGCGCGGGGGGCTATAGATACGCAGTATTTT
J: TRBJ2-3
D: TRBD2
size: -
V: TRBV15

CDR3: CASTNSNQETQYF
DNA: TGTGCCAGCACGAACAGTAACCAAGAGACCCAGTACTTC
J: TRBJ2-5
D: -
size: -
V: TRBV18

CDR3: CASSSGSTGINYGYTF
DNA: TGTGCCAGCAGTTCAGGGTCGACAGGGATAAACTATGGCTACACCTTC
J: TRBJ1-2
D: TRBD1
size: -
V: TRBV28

CDR3: CASSATGTAGSGHIYF
DNA: TGCGCCAGCAGTGCAACCGGGACAGCTGGGAGTGGGCACATATATTTT
J: TRBJ1-3
D: TRBD1
size: -
V: TRBV5-1

CDR3: CASSLRLAGGHNEQFF
DNA: TGTGCCAGCAGCTTACGACTAGCGGGGGGGCATAATGAGCAGTTCTTC
J: TRBJ2-1
D: TRBD2
size: -
V: TRBV7-8

CDR3: CASSRGISDEQFF
DNA: TGTGCCAGCAGTCGGGGGATCTCGGATGAGCAGTTCTTC
J: TRBJ2-1
D: -
size: once
V: TRBV27

CDR3: CASSFSGTQETQYF
DNA: TGTGCCAGCAGCTTCTCAGGAACCCAAGAGACCCAGTACTTC
J: TRBJ2-5
D: -
size: -
V: TRBV5-6

CDR3: CASSARHRGLRTEAFF
DNA: TGTGCCAGCAGTGCGCGTCACAGGGGGTTAAGGACTGAAGCTTTCTTT
J: TRBJ1-1
D: TRBD1
size: -
V: TRBV25-1

CDR3: CASSSQLAGELYEQYF
DNA: TGTGCCAGCAGCTCCCAACTAGCGGGAGAGTTATACGAGCAGTACTTC
J: TRBJ2-7
D: TRBD2
size: -
V: TRBV13

CDR3: CASSYWLGAETQYF
DNA: TGTGCCAGCAGTTACTGGCTAGGGGCTGAGACCCAGTACTTC
J: TRBJ2-5
D: -
size: -
V: TRBV6-6

CDR3: CASSVAYLYEQYF
DNA: TGTGCCAGCAGTGTTGCCTATCTCTACGAGCAGTACTTC
J: TRBJ2-7
D: -
size: -
V: TRBV2

CDR3: CASTKRGSSAGGTDTQYF
DNA: TGTGCCAGCACCAAGCGGGGCTCATCAGCGGGGGGCACAGATACGCAGTATTTT
J: TRBJ2-3
D: TRBD2
size: -
V: TRBV9

CDR3: CASGPGGSEHNEQFF
DNA: TGCGCCAGCGGGCCAGGGGGTAGCGAACACAATGAGCAGTTCTTC
J: TRBJ2-1
D: TRBD1
size: -
V: TRBV5-1

CDR3: CATSRKLAGGTDTQYF
DNA: TGTGCCACCAGCAGGAAACTAGCGGGAGGCACAGATACGCAGTATTTT
J: TRBJ2-3
D: TRBD2
size: -
V: TRBV15

CDR3: CASSSVRGSHRETQYF
DNA: TGTGCCAGCAGCTCTGTTAGGGGGAGCCACCGGGAGACCCAGTACTTC
J: TRBJ2-5
D: -
size: -
V: TRBV7-2

CDR3: CATSRDPGVNEQFF
DNA: TGTGCCACCAGCAGAGATCCTGGAGTCAATGAGCAGTTCTTC
J: TRBJ2-1
D: -
size: -
V: TRBV15

CDR3: CASSSPPVYEQYF
DNA: TGTGCCAGCAGTTCCCCCCCGGTCTACGAGCAGTACTTC
J: TRBJ2-7
D: -
size: -
V: TRBV7-8

CDR3: CATNPGQDYEQYF
DNA: TGTGCCACCAACCCGGGACAGGACTACGAGCAGTACTTC
J: TRBJ2-7
D: TRBD1
size: -
V: TRBV28

CDR3: CAVPDRAGNTIYF
DNA: TGTGCCGTTCCGGACAGGGCTGGAAACACCATATATTTT
J: TRBJ1-3
D: TRBD1
size: -
V: TRBV7-9

CDR3: CASRPDTGRETQYF
DNA: TGCGCCAGCAGACCGGACACCGGGAGGGAGACCCAGTACTTC
J: TRBJ2-5
D: TRBD2
size: few
V: TRBV5-1

CDR3: CASSRPGQGRAGELFF
DNA: TGTGCCAGCAGCCGACCGGGACAGGGGAGAGCCGGGGAGCTGTTTTTT
J: TRBJ2-2
D: TRBD1
size: -
V: TRBV7-9

CDR3: CASSLVGGSYEQYF
DNA: TGTGCCAGCAGCTTAGTCGGGGGATCCTACGAGCAGTACTTC
J: TRBJ2-7
D: -
size: -
V: TRBV11-2

CDR3: CASTRLAGGPSDEQFF
DNA: TGTGCCAGCACCAGACTAGCGGGAGGGCCCTCCGATGAGCAGTTCTTC
J: TRBJ2-1
D: TRBD2
size: -
V: TRBV6-7

CDR3: CASSVGGADYYEQYF
DNA: TGTGCCAGCAGCGTAGGCGGGGCGGACTACTACGAGCAGTACTTC
J: TRBJ2-7
D: -
size: -
V: TRBV9

CDR3: CASSLHTQETQYF
DNA: TGTGCCAGCAGTCTTCACACCCAAGAGACCCAGTACTTC
J: TRBJ2-5
D: -
size: once
V: TRBV27

CDR3: CASRRTGAVEQYF
DNA: TGTGCCAGCAGACGTACAGGGGCAGTGGAGCAGTACTTC
J: TRBJ2-7
D: TRBD1
size: -
V: TRBV6-5

CDR3: CASKGSPSSYEQYF
DNA: TGTGCCAGCAAGGGGTCGCCTTCCTCCTACGAGCAGTACTTC
J: TRBJ2-7
D: -
size: -
V: TRBV6-1

CDR3: CASSPPGQANEKLFF
DNA: TGTGCCAGTAGTCCCCCGGGACAGGCCAATGAAAAACTGTTTTTT
J: TRBJ1-4
D: TRBD1
size: -
V: TRBV19

CDR3: CASVPGTGSWHEQYF
DNA: TGTGCCAGCGTCCCCGGGACAGGGAGTTGGCACGAGCAGTACTTC
J: TRBJ2-7
D: TRBD1
size: -
V: TRBV2

CDR3: CATSKSGGLYGYTF
DNA: TGTGCCACCAGCAAATCAGGCGGACTCTATGGCTACACCTTC
J: TRBJ1-2
D: -
size: -
V: TRBV15

CDR3: CASSGQGMNQPQHF
DNA: TGTGCCAGCAGTGGACAGGGGATGAATCAGCCCCAGCATTTT
J: TRBJ1-5
D: TRBD1
size: -
V: TRBV2

CDR3: CASSLGLAGRPPDEQFF
DNA: TGTGCCAGCAGCCTGGGACTAGCGGGACGCCCCCCCGATGAGCAGTTCTTC
J: TRBJ2-1
D: TRBD2
size: -
V: TRBV7-3

CDR3: CASTSPGGTDTQYF
DNA: TGTGCCAGCACAAGCCCCGGGGGCACAGATACGCAGTATTTT
J: TRBJ2-3
D: -
size: few
V: TRBV7-8

CDR3: CAWSGGGKRSDTQYF
DNA: TGTGCCTGGAGTGGGGGCGGGAAAAGGTCAGATACGCAGTATTTT
J: TRBJ2-3
D: -
size: -
V: TRBV30

CDR3: CAIRQGSNQPQHF
DNA: TGTGCCATCAGACAGGGAAGCAATCAGCCCCAGCATTTT
J: TRBJ1-5
D: -
size: -
V: TRBV10-3

CDR3: CASSIEPSSYEQYF
DNA: TGTGCCAGTAGTATAGAACCGAGCTCCTACGAGCAGTACTTC
J: TRBJ2-7
D: -
size: -
V: TRBV19

CDR3: CAISVAGGSFDTQYF
DNA: TGTGCCATCAGTGTGGCGGGAGGGTCCTTCGATACGCAGTATTTT
J: TRBJ2-3
D: TRBD2
size: -
V: TRBV10-3